This T cell receptor beta chain appears in the sequencing data of a study of OX40 agonist ivuxolimab in advanced cancers. Background on the study: Ivuxolimab, an agonistic anti-OX40 (CD134) antibody, was given to patients. Patients were 65% to 85% male with ages roughly 20 to 90, mean about 60. Under the entry rules, prior anti-PD-1, anti-PD-L1 or anti-CTLA-4 therapy was allowed, and about 38% had some. Study results and limitations: The study observed clonal expansion of CD4+ and CD8+ blood T cells by week 6 at 0.1 to 3.0 mg/kg.

Unmatched junction bases numbered 3, after V lost 5 bases and J lost 1 base. The germline CDR1 and CDR2 sequences are ENHRY and SYGVKD. The CDR3 loop spans 14 amino acids. About this clone itself: The antigen remains undetermined.

Sequencing used immunoSEQ multiplex PCR; TCRdb keeps in-frame clones, though not all of them. Of about 79,000 clones listed, 80% to 95% were seen once; the top ten hold roughly 6.9%. The receptor was isolated from an adult with an advanced solid tumor such as melanoma, head and neck, liver or kidney cancer. The J gene is TRBJ1-1, the V gene TRBV10-3; 8 bases match TRBD1. Sequences were derived from CD4+ or CD8+ T cells sorted from blood, sampled in a trial of the OX40 agonist ivuxolimab. The CDR3 reads CAISLGQGNTEAFF. In nucleotides, the CDR3 is TGTGCCATCAGTCTAGGACAGGGGAACACTGAAGCTTTCTTT.